A selection of T cell receptor beta chains follows, all from one sample in a study of T cell clonotyping in hematopoietic cell transplantation. Profiled with immunoSEQ multiplex PCR; TCRdb holds only in-frame clones, not every one. The table lists about 21,000 clones, under 90% of them singletons. The sample was peripheral blood mononuclear cells, taken before stem cell transplant. All receptors derive from a man between 18 and 29 years old with biphenotypic leukemia. Some clones in this sample may be carry-over from other donors' samples. The CDR3 runs from the conserved cysteine through the conserved F or W. D genes are given only for firm matches. Clone size, where shown, is once, few, many, or a class for clones that have expanded.

size: NA; D: NA; J: TRBJ1-4; V: TRBV7-9; length: 16; DNA: TGTGCCAGCAAATCACCTATCGACGGAGCTAATGAAAAACTGTTTTTT; CDR3: CASKSPIDGANEKLFF
size: NA; D: NA; J: TRBJ1-2; V: TRBV6-6; length: 13; DNA: TGTGCCAGCAGTTACGGGGACCCCATCCTCTACACCTTC; CDR3: CASSYGDPILYTF
size: NA; D: NA; J: TRBJ1-2; V: TRBV18; length: 15; DNA: TGTGCCAGCTCACCATCGGACAGACATACCTATGGCTACACCTTC; CDR3: CASSPSDRHTYGYTF
size: NA; D: NA; J: TRBJ1-4; V: TRBV27; length: 13; DNA: TGTGCCAGCAGTGGCAGGGTCGACGAAAAACTGTTTTTT; CDR3: CASSGRVDEKLFF
size: NA; D: NA; J: TRBJ1-5; V: TRBV19; length: 13; DNA: TGTGCCACCTCCCGGGGGGGGCTTCAGCCCCAGCATTTT; CDR3: CATSRGGLQPQHF
size: NA; D: NA; J: TRBJ1-2; V: TRBV10-2; length: 15; DNA: TGCGCCAGCAGTCCTAGGAGCGGGTCATACTATGGCTACACCTTC; CDR3: CASSPRSGSYYGYTF
size: NA; D: NA; J: TRBJ1-4; V: TRBV2; length: 14; DNA: TGTGCCAGCAGTGAAGCGCTTCAGGGGGAAAAACTGTTTTTT; CDR3: CASSEALQGEKLFF
size: NA; D: NA; J: TRBJ1-5; V: TRBV27; length: 12; DNA: TGTGCCAGCAGCCGGCCCGGACAGCCCCAGCATTTT; CDR3: CASSRPGQPQHF
size: NA; D: NA; J: TRBJ1-5; V: TRBV19; length: 16; DNA: TGTGCCAGTAGTAGGGGACGGTGGTATAGCAATCAGCCCCAGCATTTT; CDR3: CASSRGRWYSNQPQHF
size: NA; D: TRBD2; J: TRBJ2-2; V: TRBV5-4; length: 16; DNA: TGTGCCAGCAGCTCGACTAGCGGGAGTTCCGCCGGGGAGCTGTTTTTT; CDR3: CASSSTSGSSAGELFF
size: NA; D: NA; J: TRBJ1-1; V: TRBV6-5; length: 14; DNA: TGTGCCAGCCACCGAGCGGTCCCGAACACTGAAGCTTTCTTT; CDR3: CASHRAVPNTEAFF
size: NA; D: TRBD1; J: TRBJ2-1; V: TRBV7-9; length: 15; DNA: TGTGCCAGCAACTCCCAACAGGGGGCGTACAATGAGCAGTTCTTC; CDR3: CASNSQQGAYNEQFF
size: NA; D: NA; J: TRBJ2-2; V: TRBV7-7; length: 16; DNA: TGTGCCAGCAGCTTAGAGGCCGCAGAGAACACCGGGGAGCTGTTTTTT; CDR3: CASSLEAAENTGELFF
size: NA; D: TRBD2; J: TRBJ2-2; V: TRBV11-3; length: 15; DNA: TGTGCCAGCAGCTTTAGACTAGCGGGAGCCGGGGAGCTGTTTTTT; CDR3: CASSFRLAGAGELFF
size: NA; D: TRBD2; J: TRBJ2-2; V: TRBV13; length: 17; DNA: TGTGCCAGCAGCAGACTAGCGGGGGGGCCGAACACCGGGGAGCTGTTTTTT; CDR3: CASSRLAGGPNTGELFF
size: NA; D: NA; J: TRBJ2-3; V: TRBV30; length: 14; DNA: TGTGCCTGGAGCCACGGGAGAGGGGCAGATACGCAGTATTTT; CDR3: CAWSHGRGADTQYF
size: NA; D: NA; J: TRBJ2-5; V: TRBV6-5; length: 14; DNA: TGTGCCAGCAGTTACGGGCAGATCCAAGAGACCCAGTACTTC; CDR3: CASSYGQIQETQYF
size: NA; D: NA; J: TRBJ1-5; V: TRBV5-1; length: 13; DNA: TGCGCCAGCAGCTTAGGCATTGATCAGCCCCAGCATTTT; CDR3: CASSLGIDQPQHF
size: NA; D: NA; J: TRBJ2-3; V: TRBV5-4; length: 14; DNA: TGTGCCAGCAGCCCGGACCTCAACACAGATACGCAGTATTTT; CDR3: CASSPDLNTDTQYF
size: NA; D: TRBD2; J: TRBJ2-3; V: TRBV19; length: 16; DNA: TGTGCCAGTAGTATCCGTAGCGGGGGATACACAGATACGCAGTATTTT; CDR3: CASSIRSGGYTDTQYF
size: once; D: NA; J: TRBJ2-3; V: TRBV27; length: 16; DNA: TGTGCCAGCCTCTCACTTGGGGGTTTAAGCACAGATACGCAGTATTTT; CDR3: CASLSLGGLSTDTQYF
size: NA; D: NA; J: TRBJ1-1; V: TRBV10-1; length: 14; DNA: TGCGCCAGCAGTGAGTCAGGTGGGAACACTGAAGCTTTCTTT; CDR3: CASSESGGNTEAFF
size: NA; D: NA; J: TRBJ2-5; V: TRBV7-2; length: 13; DNA: TGTGCCAGCAGCCCCCGCCGACAAGAGACCCAGTACTTC; CDR3: CASSPRRQETQYF
size: NA; D: TRBD2; J: TRBJ2-3; V: TRBV7-8; length: 17; DNA: TGTGCCAGCAGCTTAGTGAGACTAGCGGGGGGGAGAGATACGCAGTATTTT; CDR3: CASSLVRLAGGRDTQYF
size: NA; D: TRBD1; J: TRBJ2-7; V: TRBV5-1; length: 14; DNA: TGCGCCAGCAGCTGGGGGGACAGGGGCGACGAGCAGTACTTC; CDR3: CASSWGDRGDEQYF
size: NA; D: NA; J: TRBJ2-1; V: TRBV5-1; length: 13; DNA: TGCGCCAGCAGCTTGGCCTTGGGGAATGAGCAGTTCTTC; CDR3: CASSLALGNEQFF
size: NA; D: NA; J: TRBJ1-3; V: TRBV19; length: 14; DNA: TGTGCCAGTAGTCCCCGGGACGGTGGAAACACCATATATTTT; CDR3: CASSPRDGGNTIYF
size: NA; D: NA; J: TRBJ1-2; V: TRBV6-5; length: 14; DNA: TGTGCCAGCAGCCCAACCGGACCGTACTATGGCTACACCTTC; CDR3: CASSPTGPYYGYTF
size: NA; D: NA; J: TRBJ1-1; V: TRBV9; length: 15; DNA: TGTGCCAGCAGCGTAGTTCAGGGCTTGGACACTGAAGCTTTCTTT; CDR3: CASSVVQGLDTEAFF
size: NA; D: NA; J: TRBJ2-7; V: TRBV28; length: 13; DNA: TGTGCCAGCAGTCCGGGGGACTTCTACGAGCAGTACTTC; CDR3: CASSPGDFYEQYF
size: once; D: TRBD1; J: TRBJ1-5; V: TRBV4-1; length: 15; DNA: TGCGCCAGCAGCCAAGAAGGGGACAGAGATCAGCCCCAGCATTTT; CDR3: CASSQEGDRDQPQHF